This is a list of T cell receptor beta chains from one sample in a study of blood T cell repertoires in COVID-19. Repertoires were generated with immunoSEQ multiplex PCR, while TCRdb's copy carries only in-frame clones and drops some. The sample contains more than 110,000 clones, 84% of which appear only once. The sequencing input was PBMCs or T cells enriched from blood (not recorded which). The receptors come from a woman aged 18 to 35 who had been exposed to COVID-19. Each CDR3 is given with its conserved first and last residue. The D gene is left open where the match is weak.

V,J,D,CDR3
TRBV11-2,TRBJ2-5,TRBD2,CASSLRPAGGGETQYF
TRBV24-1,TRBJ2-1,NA,CATSDPGGERSSYNEQFF
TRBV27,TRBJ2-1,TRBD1,CASTQAGGYNEQFF
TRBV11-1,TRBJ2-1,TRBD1,CASSQGGPGQGEQFF
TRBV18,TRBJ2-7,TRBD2,CASSQTSGHSYEQYF
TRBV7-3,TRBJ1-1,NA,CASSAQGKYTEAFF
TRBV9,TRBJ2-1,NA,CASSVVSGTYNEQFF
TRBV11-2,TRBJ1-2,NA,CASSKGGAWGYTF
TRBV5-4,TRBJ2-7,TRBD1,CASSLDRGLEQYF
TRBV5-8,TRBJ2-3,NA,CASSPGTDTQYF
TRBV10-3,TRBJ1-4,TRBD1,CAIRGTGNEKLFF
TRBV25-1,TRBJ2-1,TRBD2,CASSAALTSGSNEQFF
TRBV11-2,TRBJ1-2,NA,CASSLDQGYYTF
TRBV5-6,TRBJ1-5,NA,CASSLYGQINQPQHF
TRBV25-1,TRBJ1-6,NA,CASSESGVGSPLHF
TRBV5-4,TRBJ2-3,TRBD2,CASSFREVADTQYF
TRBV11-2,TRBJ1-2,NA,CASSALVGGNYGYTF
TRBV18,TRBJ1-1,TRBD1,CASSLSGQGTYRETEAFF
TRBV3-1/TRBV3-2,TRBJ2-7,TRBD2,CASSPRGVYEQYF
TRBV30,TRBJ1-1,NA,CAWRWTANTEAFF
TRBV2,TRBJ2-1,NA,CASWGGGSYNEQFF
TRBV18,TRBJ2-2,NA,CASSTFQDTGELFF
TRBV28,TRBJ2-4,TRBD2,CASSPVLAGVQYF
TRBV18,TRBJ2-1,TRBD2,CASSMTSGRDEQFF
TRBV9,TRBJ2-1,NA,CASSVNAEGEQFF
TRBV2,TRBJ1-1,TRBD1,CASSGWGQATLIEAFF
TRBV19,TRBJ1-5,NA,CASSIPPGGNQPQHF
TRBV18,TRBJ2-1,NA,CASSLQTGWNEQFF
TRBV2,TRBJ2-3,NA,CASSGPRGSDTQYF
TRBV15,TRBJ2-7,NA,CATSRAYYEQYF
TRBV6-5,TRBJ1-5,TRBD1,CASILGQGGQPQHF
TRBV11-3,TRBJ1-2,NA,CASSRGWYGYTF
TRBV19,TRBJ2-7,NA,CASRQFSGESYEQYF
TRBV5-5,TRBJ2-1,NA,CASSLLQGRLFF
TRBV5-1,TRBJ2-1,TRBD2,CASSEGLASYNEQFF
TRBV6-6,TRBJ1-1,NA,CASSYNGGGEAFF
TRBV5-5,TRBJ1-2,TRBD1,CASSPRGPDYGYTF
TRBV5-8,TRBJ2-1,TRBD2,CASRPYGGTGNEQFF
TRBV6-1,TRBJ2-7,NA,CASSEVSGTPSYEQYF
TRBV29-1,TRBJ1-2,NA,CSVTGNNYGYTF
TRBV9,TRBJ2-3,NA,CASSAFPSRTSTDTQYF
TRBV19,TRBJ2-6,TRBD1,CASSRDRSTSSGANVLTF
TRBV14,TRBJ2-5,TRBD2,CASSQVVGLAGAETQYF
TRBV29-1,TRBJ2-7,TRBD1,CSVLDRDLRKQYF
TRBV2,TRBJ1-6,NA,CASSRLGTRDSPLHF
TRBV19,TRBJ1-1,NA,CASSSHSGNTGAFF
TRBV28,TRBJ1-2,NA,CASSRGGYGYTF
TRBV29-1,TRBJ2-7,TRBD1,CSVVGDRDYEQYF
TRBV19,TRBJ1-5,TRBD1,CASSSSDRSTGPQHF
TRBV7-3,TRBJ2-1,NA,CASSLDSTRNEQFF
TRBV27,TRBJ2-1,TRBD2,CATLRGTSVSNEQFF
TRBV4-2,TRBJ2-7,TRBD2,CASSQVSGGIYEQYF
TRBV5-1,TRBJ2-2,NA,CASSSPLAPGELFF
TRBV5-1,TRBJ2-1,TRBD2,CASSLVTSGSYEQFF
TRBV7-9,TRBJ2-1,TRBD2,CASSKMPAGYNEQFF
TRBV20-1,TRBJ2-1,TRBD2,CSASRGGGYNEQFF
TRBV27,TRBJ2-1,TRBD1,CASSPTGAAMGGSVGNEQFF
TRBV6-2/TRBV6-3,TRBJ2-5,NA,CASSHRVQETQYF
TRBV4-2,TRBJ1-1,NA,CASSQDRGRRGNTEAFF